This T cell receptor beta chain is from a study of lymphopenia after photon versus proton radiotherapy. The study's findings and limits: After the lymphocyte nadir, photon-treated repertoires showed oligoclonal expansion, especially of CD8+ Temra cells. A bigger post-nadir fall in TCR diversity correlated inversely with survival time in deceased patients. Relative stability marked proton patients; photon patients lost diversity and naive cells.

Points on this clone: Its antigen is still unknown.

Repertoires were generated with immunoSEQ multiplex PCR, while TCRdb's copy carries only in-frame clones and drops some. Here the sample spans roughly 18,000 clones, approximately 90% being singletons. Per germline, CDR1 SEHNR and CDR2 FQNEAQ (reference sequence). V was clipped by 3 bases and J by 15 bases, with 6 bases between them. The CDR3 length is 10 residues. The starting material was peripheral blood, obtained from a patient treated with proton-based radiotherapy. The chain has TRBV7-9 and TRBJ1-6; D call uncertain. This TCR was recovered from a man between 65 and 79 years old with pancreatic cancer. The CDR3 region has the DNA TGTGCCAGCAGCTTGGGAGACCTCCACTTT. This encodes CASSLGDLHF.